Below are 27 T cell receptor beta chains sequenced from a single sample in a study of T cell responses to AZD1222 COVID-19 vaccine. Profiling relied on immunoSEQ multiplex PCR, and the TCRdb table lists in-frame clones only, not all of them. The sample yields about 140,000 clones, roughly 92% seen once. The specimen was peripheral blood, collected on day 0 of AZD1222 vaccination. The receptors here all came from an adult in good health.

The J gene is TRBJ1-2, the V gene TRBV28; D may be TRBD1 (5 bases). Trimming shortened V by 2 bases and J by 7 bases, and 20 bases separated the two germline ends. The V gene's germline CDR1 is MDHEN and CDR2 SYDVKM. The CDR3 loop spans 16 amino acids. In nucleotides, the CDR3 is TGTGCCAGCAGTTTAAGTGCGGGCCTCGGGGCCCTTGGCTACACCTTC. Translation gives CASSLSAGLGALGYTF.

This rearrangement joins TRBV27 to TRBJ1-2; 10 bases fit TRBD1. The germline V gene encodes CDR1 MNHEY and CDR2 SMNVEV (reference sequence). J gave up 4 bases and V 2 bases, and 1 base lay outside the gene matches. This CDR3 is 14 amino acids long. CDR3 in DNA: TGTGCCAGCAGTTTACGGACAGGGGGCTATGGCTACACCTTC. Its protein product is CASSLRTGGYGYTF.

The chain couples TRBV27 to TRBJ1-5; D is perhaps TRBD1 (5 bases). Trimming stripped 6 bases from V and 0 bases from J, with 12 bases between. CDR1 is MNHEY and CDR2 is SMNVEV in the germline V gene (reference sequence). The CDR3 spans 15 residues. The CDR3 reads CASRLGPLSNQPQHF. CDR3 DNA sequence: TGTGCCAGCAGGTTGGGGCCGCTTAGCAATCAGCCCCAGCATTTT.

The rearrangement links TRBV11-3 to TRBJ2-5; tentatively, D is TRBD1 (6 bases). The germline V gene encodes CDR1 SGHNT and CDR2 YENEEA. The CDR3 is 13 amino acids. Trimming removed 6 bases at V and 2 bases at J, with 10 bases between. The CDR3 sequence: CASSRTVQETQYF. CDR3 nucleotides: TGTGCCAGCAGTCGGACAGTTCAAGAGACCCAGTACTTC.

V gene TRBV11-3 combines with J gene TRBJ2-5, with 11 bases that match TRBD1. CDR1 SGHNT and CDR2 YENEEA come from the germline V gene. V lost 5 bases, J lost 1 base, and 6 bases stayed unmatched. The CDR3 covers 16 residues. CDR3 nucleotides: TGTGCCAGCAGCATTCGGGACAGGGGGACCCAAGAGACCCAGTACTTC. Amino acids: CASSIRDRGTQETQYF. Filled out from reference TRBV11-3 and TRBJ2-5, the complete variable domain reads EAGVVQSPRYKIIEKKQPVAFWCNPISGHNTLYWYLQNLGQGPELLIRYENEEAVDDSQLPKDRFSAERLKGVDSTLKIQPAELGDSAVYLCASSIRDRGTQETQYFGPGTRLLVL.

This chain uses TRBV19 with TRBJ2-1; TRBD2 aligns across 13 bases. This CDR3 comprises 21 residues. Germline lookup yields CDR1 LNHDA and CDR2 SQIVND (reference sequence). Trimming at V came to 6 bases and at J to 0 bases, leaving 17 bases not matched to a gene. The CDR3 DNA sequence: TGTGCCAGTAGCCCCAGGGCCGGGACTAGCGGGACTCTAAGCTCCTACAATGAGCAGTTCTTC. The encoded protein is CASSPRAGTSGTLSSYNEQFF.

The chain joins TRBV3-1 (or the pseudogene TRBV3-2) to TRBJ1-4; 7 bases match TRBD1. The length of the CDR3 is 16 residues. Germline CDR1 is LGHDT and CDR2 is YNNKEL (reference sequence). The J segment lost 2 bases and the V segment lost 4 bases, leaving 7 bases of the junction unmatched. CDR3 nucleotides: TGTGCCAGCAGCCGCAGACCGGGACAGACTAATGAAAAACTGTTTTTT. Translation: CASSRRPGQTNEKLFF.

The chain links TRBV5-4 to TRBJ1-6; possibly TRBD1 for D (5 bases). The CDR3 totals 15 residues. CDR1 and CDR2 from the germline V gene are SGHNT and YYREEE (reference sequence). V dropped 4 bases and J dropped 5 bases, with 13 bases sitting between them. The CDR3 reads CASSPSGANNSPLHF. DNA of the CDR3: TGTGCCAGCAGCCCGTCCGGGGCGAATAATTCACCCCTCCACTTT.

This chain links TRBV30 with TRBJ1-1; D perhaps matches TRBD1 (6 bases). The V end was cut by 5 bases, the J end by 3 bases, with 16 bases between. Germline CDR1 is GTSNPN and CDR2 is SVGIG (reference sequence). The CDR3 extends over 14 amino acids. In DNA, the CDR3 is TGTGCCTGGGCCGACAGGAGGAGAGACACTGAAGCTTTCTTT. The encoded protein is CAWADRRRDTEAFF.

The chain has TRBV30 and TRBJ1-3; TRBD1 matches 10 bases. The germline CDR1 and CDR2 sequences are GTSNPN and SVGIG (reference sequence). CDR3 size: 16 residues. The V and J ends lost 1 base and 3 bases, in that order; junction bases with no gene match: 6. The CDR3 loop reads CAWSGTTGGFGNTIYF. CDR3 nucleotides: TGTGCCTGGAGTGGGACGACAGGGGGCTTTGGAAACACCATATATTTT.

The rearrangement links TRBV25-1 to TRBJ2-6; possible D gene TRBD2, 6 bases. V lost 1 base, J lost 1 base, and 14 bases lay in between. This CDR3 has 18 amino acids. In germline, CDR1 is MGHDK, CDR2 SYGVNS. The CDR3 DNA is TGTGCCAGCAGTGAATTCTGGGGGGATGGGTCTGGGGCCAACGTCCTGACTTTC. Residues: CASSEFWGDGSGANVLTF.

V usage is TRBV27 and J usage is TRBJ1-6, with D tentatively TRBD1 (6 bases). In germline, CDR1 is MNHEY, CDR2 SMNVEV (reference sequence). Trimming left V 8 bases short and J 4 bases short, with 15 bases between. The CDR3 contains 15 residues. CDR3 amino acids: CASRGGPIYNSPLHF. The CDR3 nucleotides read TGTGCCAGCCGTGGGGGGCCGATTTATAATTCACCCCTCCACTTT.

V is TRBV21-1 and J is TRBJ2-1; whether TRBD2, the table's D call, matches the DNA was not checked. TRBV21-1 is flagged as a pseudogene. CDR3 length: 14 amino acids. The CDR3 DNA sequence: TGTGCCAGCAGCGCGGGAGTACCCTACAATGAGCAGTTCTTC. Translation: CASSAGVPYNEQFF.

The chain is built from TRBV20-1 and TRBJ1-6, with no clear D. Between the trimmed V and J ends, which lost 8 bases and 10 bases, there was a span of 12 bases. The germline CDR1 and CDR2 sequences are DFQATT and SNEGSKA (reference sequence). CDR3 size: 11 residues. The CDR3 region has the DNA TGCAGTTCGGGTAACGTGTCACCCCTCCACTTT. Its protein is CSSGNVSPLHF.

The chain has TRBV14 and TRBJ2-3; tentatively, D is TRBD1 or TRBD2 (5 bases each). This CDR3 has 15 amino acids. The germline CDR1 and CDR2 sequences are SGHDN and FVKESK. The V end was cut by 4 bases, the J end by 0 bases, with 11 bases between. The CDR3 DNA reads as TGTGCCAGCAGCCCCGGGACGGCCAGCACAGATACGCAGTATTTT. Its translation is CASSPGTASTDTQYF.

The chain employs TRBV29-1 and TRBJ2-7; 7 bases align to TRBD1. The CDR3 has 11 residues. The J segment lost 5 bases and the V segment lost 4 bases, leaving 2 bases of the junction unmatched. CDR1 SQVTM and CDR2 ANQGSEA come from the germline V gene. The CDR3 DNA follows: TGCAGCGTTGGACAGGGCCACGAGCAGTACTTC. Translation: CSVGQGHEQYF.

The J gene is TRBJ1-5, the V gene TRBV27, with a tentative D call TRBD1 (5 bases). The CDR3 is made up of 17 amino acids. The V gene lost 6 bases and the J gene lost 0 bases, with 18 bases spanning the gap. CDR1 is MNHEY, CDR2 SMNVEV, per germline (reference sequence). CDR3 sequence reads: CASREAGSLNSNQPQHF. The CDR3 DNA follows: TGTGCCAGCAGGGAGGCAGGGTCCCTGAATAGCAATCAGCCCCAGCATTTT.

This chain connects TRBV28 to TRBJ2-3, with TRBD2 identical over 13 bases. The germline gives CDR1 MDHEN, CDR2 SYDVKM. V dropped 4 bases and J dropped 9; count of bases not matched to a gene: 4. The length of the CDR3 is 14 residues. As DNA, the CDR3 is TGTGCCAGCAGTTGGACTAGCGGGAGAGTCACGCAGTATTTT. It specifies CASSWTSGRVTQYF.

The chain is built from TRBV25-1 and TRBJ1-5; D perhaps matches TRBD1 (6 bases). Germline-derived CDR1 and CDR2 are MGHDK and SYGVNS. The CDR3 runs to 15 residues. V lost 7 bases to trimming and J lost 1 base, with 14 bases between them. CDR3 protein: CASKRGTKSNQPQHF. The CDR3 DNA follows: TGTGCCAGCAAAAGGGGGACAAAAAGCAATCAGCCCCAGCATTTT.

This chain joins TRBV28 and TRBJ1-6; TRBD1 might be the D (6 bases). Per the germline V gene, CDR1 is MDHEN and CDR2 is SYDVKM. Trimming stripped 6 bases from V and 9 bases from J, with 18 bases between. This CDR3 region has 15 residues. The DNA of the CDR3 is TGTGCCAGCAGGGAACAGGGCATCACAAGTTCACCCCTCCACTTT. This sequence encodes CASREQGITSSPLHF. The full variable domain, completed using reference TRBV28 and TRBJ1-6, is DVKVTQSSRYLVKRTGEKVFLECVQDMDHENMFWYRQDPGLGLRLIYFSYDVKMKEKGDIPEGYSVSREKKERFSLILESASTNQTSMYLCASREQGITSSPLHFGNGTRLTVT.

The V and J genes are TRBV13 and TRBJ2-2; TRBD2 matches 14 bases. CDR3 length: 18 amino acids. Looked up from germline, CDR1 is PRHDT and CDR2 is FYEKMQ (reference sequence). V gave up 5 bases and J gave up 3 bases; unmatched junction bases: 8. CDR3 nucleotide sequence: TGTGCCAGCAGCGCCAGACTAGCGGGAGGGCCCCACACCGGGGAGCTGTTTTTT. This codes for CASSARLAGGPHTGELFF.

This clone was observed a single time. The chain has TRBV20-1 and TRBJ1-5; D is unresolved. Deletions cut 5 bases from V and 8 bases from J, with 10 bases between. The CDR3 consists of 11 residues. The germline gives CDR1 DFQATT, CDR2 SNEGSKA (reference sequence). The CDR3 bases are TGCAGTGCTGGCGGTGGGAAGCCCCAGCATTTT. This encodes CSAGGGKPQHF.

CDR3: CASSHGQDGDGYTF. The CDR3 DNA sequence: TGTGCCAGCAGCCACGGACAGGACGGTGATGGCTACACCTTC. The rearrangement joins TRBV14 to TRBJ1-2; 7 nucleotides line up with TRBD1. Germline V gene data show CDR1 as SGHDN and CDR2 as FVKESK. The CDR3 contains 14 residues. V shed 3 bases, J shed 6 bases, and the junction held 7 bases outside the gene matches. Looking up the rest from reference TRBV14 and TRBJ1-2 gives the full variable domain: EAGVTQFPSHSVIEKGQTVTLRCDPISGHDNLYWYRRVMGKEIKFLLHFVKESKQDESGMPNNRFLAERTGGTYSTLKVQPAELEDSGVYFCASSHGQDGDGYTFGSGTRLTVV.

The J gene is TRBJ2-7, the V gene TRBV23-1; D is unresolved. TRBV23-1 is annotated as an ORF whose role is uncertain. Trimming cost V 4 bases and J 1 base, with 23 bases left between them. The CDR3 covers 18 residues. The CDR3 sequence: CASSRKSRLGYGSYEQYF. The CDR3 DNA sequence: TGCGCCAGCAGTCGCAAATCCCGACTCGGTTATGGGTCCTACGAGCAGTACTTC.

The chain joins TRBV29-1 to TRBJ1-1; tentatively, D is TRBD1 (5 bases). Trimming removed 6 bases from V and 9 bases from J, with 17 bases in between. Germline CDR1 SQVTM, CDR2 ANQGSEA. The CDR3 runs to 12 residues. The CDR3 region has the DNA TGCAGCGTCTTTTGGGACTCCCCGAAAGCTTTCTTT. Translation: CSVFWDSPKAFF.

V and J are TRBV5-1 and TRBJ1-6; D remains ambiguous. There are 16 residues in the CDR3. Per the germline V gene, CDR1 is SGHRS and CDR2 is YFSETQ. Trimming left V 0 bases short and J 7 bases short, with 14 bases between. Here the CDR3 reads CASSLGGPKPNSPLHF. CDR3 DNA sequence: TGCGCCAGCAGCTTGGGTGGGCCAAAGCCCAATTCACCCCTCCACTTT.

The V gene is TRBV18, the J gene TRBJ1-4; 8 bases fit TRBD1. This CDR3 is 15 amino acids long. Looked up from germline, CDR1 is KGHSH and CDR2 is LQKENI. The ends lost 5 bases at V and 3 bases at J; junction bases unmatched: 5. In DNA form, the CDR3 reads TGTGCCAGCTCAAGAACAGGGGGAGCTAATGAAAAACTGTTTTTT. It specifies CASSRTGGANEKLFF.